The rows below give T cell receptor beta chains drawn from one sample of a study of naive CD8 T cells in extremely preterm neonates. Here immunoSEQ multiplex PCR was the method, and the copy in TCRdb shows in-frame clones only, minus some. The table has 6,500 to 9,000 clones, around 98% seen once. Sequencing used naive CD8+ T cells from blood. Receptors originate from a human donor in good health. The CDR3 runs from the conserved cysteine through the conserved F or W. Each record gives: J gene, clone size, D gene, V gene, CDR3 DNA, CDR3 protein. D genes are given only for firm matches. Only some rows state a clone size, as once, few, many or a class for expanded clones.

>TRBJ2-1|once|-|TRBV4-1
TGCGCCGGCAGCCAGGGCGGGCTGTACAATGAGCAGTTCTTC
CAGSQGGLYNEQFF
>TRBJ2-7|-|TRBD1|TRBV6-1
TGTGCCAGCAGTGCAGCGAAGACAGGGGTCTACGAGCAGTACTTC
CASSAAKTGVYEQYF
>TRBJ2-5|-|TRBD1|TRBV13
TGTGCCAGCAGCCTACGGACAGGGAAAGAGACCCAGTACTTC
CASSLRTGKETQYF
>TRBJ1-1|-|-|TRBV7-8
TGTGCCAGCAGCTTAGCTGGAGTGGTGAACACTGAAGCTTTCTTT
CASSLAGVVNTEAFF
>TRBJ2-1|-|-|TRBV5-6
TGTGCCAGCTCCATCTGGACGGGGGATGAGCAGTTCTTC
CASSIWTGDEQFF
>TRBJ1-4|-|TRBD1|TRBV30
TGTGCCTGGAGTCGACAGGGTGTTGAAAAACTGTTTTTT
CAWSRQGVEKLFF
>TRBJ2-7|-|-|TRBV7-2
TGTGCCAGCAGCTTAGAACCAGGGGCCTACGAGCAGTACTTC
CASSLEPGAYEQYF
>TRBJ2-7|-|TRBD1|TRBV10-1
TGCGCCAGCAGTGAATACGGGACAGGCTACGAGCAGTACTTC
CASSEYGTGYEQYF
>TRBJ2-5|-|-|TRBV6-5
TGTGCCAGCAGTTATCAGGGGATCCAAGAGACCCAGTACTTC
CASSYQGIQETQYF
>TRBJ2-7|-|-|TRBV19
TGTGCCAGTAGTATACTTCGCGGGACCTCCTACGAGCAGTACTTC
CASSILRGTSYEQYF
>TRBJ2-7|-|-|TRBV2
TGTGCCAGCAAGTGGCTCAAAAACTACGAGCAGTACTTC
CASKWLKNYEQYF
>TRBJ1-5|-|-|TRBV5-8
TGTGCCAGCAGCTTGGTGCGTTTCTTCAATCAGCCCCAGCATTTT
CASSLVRFFNQPQHF
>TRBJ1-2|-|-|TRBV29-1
TGCAGCGTTGGGGAGGGTCCCTATGGCTACACCTTC
CSVGEGPYGYTF
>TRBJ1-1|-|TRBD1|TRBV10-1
TGCGCCAGTCGACAGGGGTTGAACACTGAAGCTTTCTTT
CASRQGLNTEAFF
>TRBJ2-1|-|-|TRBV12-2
TGTGCAAGTCGCTTCAGGACAGTTATCAATGAGCAGTTCTTC
CASRFRTVINEQFF
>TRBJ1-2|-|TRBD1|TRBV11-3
TGTGCCAGCAGCTTGACCGGGACAGACTATGGCTACACCTTC
CASSLTGTDYGYTF
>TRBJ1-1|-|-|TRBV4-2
TGTGCCAGCAGCCAAGGGCAGAACACTGAAGCTTTCTTT
CASSQGQNTEAFF
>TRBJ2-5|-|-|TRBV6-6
TGTGCCAGCAGTTGGACAGCCCAAGAGACCCAGTACTTC
CASSWTAQETQYF
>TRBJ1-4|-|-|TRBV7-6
TGTGCCAGCAGCTTAGATTTCGAGGGTGGTGTGGAGACTAATGAAAAACTGTTTTTT
CASSLDFEGGVETNEKLFF
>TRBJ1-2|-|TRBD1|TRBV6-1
TGTGCCAGCAGCAAACACAGGGGCTTGGGGTATGGCTACACCTTC
CASSKHRGLGYGYTF
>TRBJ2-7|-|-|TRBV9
TGTGCCAGCAGCGTAGCGAGCGGCCTTACCTACGAGCAGTACTTC
CASSVASGLTYEQYF
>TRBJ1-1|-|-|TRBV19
TGTGCCAGTAGTATACCCCTGGGCCTGAACACTGAAGCTTTCTTT
CASSIPLGLNTEAFF
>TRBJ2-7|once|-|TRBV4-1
TGCGCCAGTGGCCGGGGGATTGGAGTCTACGAGCAGTACTTC
CASGRGIGVYEQYF